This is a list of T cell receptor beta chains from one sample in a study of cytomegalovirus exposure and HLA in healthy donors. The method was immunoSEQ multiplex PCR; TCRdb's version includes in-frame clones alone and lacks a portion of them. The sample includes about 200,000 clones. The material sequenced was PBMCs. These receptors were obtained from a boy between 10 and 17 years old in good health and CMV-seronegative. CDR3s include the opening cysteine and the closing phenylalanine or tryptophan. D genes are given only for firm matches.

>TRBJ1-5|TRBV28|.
TGTGCCAGCAGTTCATGGGGGGGGGCGAGCAATCAGCCCCAGCATTTT
CASSSWGGASNQPQHF
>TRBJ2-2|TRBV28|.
TGTGCCAGCAGCCTAGGGGCGCGTTCTACCGGGGAGCTGTTTTTT
CASSLGARSTGELFF
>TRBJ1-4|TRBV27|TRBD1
TGTGCCAGCAGTTTACAGGGGGATGAAAAACTGTTTTTT
CASSLQGDEKLFF
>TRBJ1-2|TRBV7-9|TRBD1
TGTGCCAGCAGCCCGGGGGACAGGGGGCTGACAAGCTATGGCTACACCTTC
CASSPGDRGLTSYGYTF
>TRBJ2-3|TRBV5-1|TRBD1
TGCGCCAGCACTCTTACAACAGGGGGCACAGATACGCAGTATTTT
CASTLTTGGTDTQYF
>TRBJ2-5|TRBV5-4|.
TGTGCCAGCAGCTTCTTGCCGGGAGAGACCCAGTACTTC
CASSFLPGETQYF
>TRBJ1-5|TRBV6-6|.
TGTGCCAGCAGTTACCCCACAGCAGAGCAGCCCCAGCATTTT
CASSYPTAEQPQHF
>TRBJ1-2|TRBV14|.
TGTGCCAGCAGCCAGCAACAGGGCATAACCTATGGCTACACCTTC
CASSQQQGITYGYTF
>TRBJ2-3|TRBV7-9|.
TGTGCCAGCAGCTTAGAGACAGGCCCAGATACGCAGTATTTT
CASSLETGPDTQYF
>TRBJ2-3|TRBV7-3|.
TGTGCCAGCAGCTTGAACCGGGGGGATACGCAGTATTTT
CASSLNRGDTQYF
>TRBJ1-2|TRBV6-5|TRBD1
TGTGCCAGCAGTTACTCGGGACAGGGCTATGGCTACACCTTC
CASSYSGQGYGYTF
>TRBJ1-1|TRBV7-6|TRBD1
TGTGCCGGCAGCTTAGGGGGACAGGGGATACCTGAAGCTTTCTTT
CAGSLGGQGIPEAFF
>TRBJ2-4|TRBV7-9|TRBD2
TGTGCCAGCAGCTTAACTAGCGGGGAAAACATTCAGTACTTC
CASSLTSGENIQYF
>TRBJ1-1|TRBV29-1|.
TGCAGCGGCGGTAGGACTGAAGCTTTCTTT
CSGGRTEAFF
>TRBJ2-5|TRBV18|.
TGTGCCAGCTCACCCGGACTTAAAGAGACCCAGTACTTC
CASSPGLKETQYF
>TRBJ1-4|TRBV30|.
TGTGCCTGGAGTACCCGGGTTCTCAATGAAAAACTGTTTTTT
CAWSTRVLNEKLFF
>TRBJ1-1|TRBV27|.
TGTGCCAGCAGTTACCGAGGAGGCGGTTGGACTGAAGCTTTCTTT
CASSYRGGGWTEAFF
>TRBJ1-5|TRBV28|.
TGTGCCAGCAGCACCTACCAGGGGAGCGGCAATCAGCCCCAGCATTTT
CASSTYQGSGNQPQHF
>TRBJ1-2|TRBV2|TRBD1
TGTGCCAGCAGGCAGGGGGCAGGTAGCGGCTACACCTTC
CASRQGAGSGYTF
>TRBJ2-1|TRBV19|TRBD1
TGTGCCAGTAGTCGACAGGGGGCCTACAATGAGCAGTTCTTC
CASSRQGAYNEQFF
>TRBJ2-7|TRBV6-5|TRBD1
TGTGCCAGCAGACAGGGGTTCGAGCAGTACTTC
CASRQGFEQYF
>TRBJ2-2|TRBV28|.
TGTGCCAGCACGGAGATTCAAGGGGGCACCGGGGAGCTGTTTTTT
CASTEIQGGTGELFF
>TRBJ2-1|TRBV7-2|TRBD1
TGTGCCAGCAGCGTAGGACAGGGGGCATACAATGAGCAGTTCTTC
CASSVGQGAYNEQFF
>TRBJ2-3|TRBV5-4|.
TGTGCCAGCAGCTCAGCTACTAGGGGAGGTCCAGATACGCAGTATTTT
CASSSATRGGPDTQYF
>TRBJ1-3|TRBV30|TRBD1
TGTGCCTGGACCCCTCCGGGACAGGGGTCTGGAAACACCATATATTTT
CAWTPPGQGSGNTIYF
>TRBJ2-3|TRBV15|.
TGTGCCACCAGCAGAGACACAGGCGGGACGACTAGCACAGATACGCAGTATTTT
CATSRDTGGTTSTDTQYF
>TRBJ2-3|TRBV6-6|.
TGTGCCAGCACCCTGGGGAGGGGGTCAAGCACAGATACGCAGTATTTT
CASTLGRGSSTDTQYF
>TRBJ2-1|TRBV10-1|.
TGCGCCAGCAGCCCGGTCTCAGGCAGCTCCTACAATGAGCAGTTCTTC
CASSPVSGSSYNEQFF
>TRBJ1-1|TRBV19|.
TGTGCCAGTACCACCCCCACTTTAGACACTGAAGCTTTCTTT
CASTTPTLDTEAFF
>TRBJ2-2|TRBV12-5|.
TGTGCTAGTGGTACATACAGGGTGAACACCGGGGAGCTGTTTTTT
CASGTYRVNTGELFF
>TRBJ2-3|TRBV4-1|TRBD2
TGCGCCAGCAGCCAACGCCAACTAGCGGGAGTCCCCACAGATACGCAGTATTTT
CASSQRQLAGVPTDTQYF
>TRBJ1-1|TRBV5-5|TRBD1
TGTGCCAGCAGCTTGGGCCCAGGGGGTATGAACACTGAAGTTTTCTTT
CASSLGPGGMNTEVFF
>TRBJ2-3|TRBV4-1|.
TGCGCCAGCAGCCACTTATACCGGGACAACCCTAGCACAGATACGCAGTATTTT
CASSHLYRDNPSTDTQYF
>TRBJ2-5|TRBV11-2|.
TGTGCCAGCAGCTTAGTTCCCCAACTCGGGGAGCAGTACTTC
CASSLVPQLGEQYF
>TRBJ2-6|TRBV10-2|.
TGCGCCAGCAGTGAGTCACCACGGGGGATTTTCGCTGGGGCCAACGTCCTGACTTTC
CASSESPRGIFAGANVLTF
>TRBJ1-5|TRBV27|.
TGTGCCAGCAGTCCCGGGCGTGCGGGGTACAATCAGCCCCAGCATTTT
CASSPGRAGYNQPQHF
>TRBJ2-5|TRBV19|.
TGTGCCAGTAGTGTTACAACAGTTCAAGAGACCCAGTACTTC
CASSVTTVQETQYF
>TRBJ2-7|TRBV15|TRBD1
TGTGCCACCAGCAGGAGAGGACAGGGAAAGCGGGACGAGCAGTACTTC
CATSRRGQGKRDEQYF
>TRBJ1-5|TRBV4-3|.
TGCGCCAGCAGCCAAGAGGAGGGCATCAATCAGCCCCAGCATTTT
CASSQEEGINQPQHF
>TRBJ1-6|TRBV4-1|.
TGCGCCAGCAACACTCCGGGCGGACTCATTAATTCACCCCTCCACTTT
CASNTPGGLINSPLHF
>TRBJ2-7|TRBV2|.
TGTGCCAGCAATCCCTCAGGTTCCTACGAGCAGTACTTC
CASNPSGSYEQYF